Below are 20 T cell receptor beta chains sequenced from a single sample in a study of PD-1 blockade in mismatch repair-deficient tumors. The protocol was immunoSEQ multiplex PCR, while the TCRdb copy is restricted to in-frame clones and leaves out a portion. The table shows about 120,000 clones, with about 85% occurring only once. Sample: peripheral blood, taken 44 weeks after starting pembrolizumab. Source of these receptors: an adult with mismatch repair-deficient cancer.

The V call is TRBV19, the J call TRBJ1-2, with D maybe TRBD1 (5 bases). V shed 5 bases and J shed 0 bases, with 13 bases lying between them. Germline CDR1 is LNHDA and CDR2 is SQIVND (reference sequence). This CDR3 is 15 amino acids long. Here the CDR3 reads CASSSRTRANYGYTF. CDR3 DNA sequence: TGTGCCAGTAGTTCTAGGACAAGAGCTAACTATGGCTACACCTTC. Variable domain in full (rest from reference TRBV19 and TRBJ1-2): DGGITQSPKYLFRKEGQNVTLSCEQNLNHDAMYWYRQDPGQGLRLIYYSQIVNDFQKGDIAEGYSVSREKKESFPLTVTSAQKNPTAFYLCASSSRTRANYGYTFGSGTRLTVV.

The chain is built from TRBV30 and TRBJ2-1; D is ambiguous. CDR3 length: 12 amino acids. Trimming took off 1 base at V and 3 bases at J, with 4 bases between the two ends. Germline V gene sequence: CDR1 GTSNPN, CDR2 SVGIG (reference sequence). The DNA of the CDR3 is TGTGCCTGGAGTGGGGTCTACAATGAGCAGTTCTTC. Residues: CAWSGVYNEQFF.

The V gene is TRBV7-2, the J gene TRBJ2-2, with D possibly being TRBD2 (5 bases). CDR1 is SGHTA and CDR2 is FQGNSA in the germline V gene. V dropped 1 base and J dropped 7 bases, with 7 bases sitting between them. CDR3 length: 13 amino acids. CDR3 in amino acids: CASSLGGLGELFF. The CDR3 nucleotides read TGTGCCAGCAGCTTAGGAGGGCTCGGGGAGCTGTTTTTT.

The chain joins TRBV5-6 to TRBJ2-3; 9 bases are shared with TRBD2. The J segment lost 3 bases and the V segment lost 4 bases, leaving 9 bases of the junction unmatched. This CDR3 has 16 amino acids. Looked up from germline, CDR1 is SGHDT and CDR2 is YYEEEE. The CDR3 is CASSTPGTSRTDTQYF. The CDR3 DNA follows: TGTGCCAGCAGCACACCCGGGACTAGCAGGACAGATACGCAGTATTTT.

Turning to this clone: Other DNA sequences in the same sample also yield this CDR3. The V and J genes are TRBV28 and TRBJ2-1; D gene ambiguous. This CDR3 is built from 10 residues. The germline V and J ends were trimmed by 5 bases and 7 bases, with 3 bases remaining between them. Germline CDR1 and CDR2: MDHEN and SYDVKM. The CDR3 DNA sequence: TGTGCCAGCAGTAATAATGAGCAGTTCTTC. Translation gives CASSNNEQFF. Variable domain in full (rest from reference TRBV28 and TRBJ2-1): DVKVTQSSRYLVKRTGEKVFLECVQDMDHENMFWYRQDPGLGLRLIYFSYDVKMKEKGDIPEGYSVSREKKERFSLILESASTNQTSMYLCASSNNEQFFGPGTRLTVL.

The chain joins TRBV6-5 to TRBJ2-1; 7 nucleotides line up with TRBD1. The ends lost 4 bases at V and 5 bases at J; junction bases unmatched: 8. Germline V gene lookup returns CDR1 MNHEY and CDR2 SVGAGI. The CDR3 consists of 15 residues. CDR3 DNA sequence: TGTGCCAGCAGTTCCAACCACAGGGGTAACAATGAGCAGTTCTTC. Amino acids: CASSSNHRGNNEQFF.

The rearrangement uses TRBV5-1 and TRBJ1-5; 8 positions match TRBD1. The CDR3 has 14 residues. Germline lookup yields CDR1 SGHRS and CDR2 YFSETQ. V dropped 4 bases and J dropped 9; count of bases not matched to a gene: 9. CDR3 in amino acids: CASSPGQGLMPQHF. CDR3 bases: TGCGCCAGCAGCCCCGGACAGGGCCTTATGCCCCAGCATTTT.

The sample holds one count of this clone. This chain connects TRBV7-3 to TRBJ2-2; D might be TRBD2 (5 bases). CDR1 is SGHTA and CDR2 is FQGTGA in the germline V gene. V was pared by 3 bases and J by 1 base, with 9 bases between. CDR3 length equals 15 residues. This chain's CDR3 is CASSFSAGNTGELFF. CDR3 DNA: TGTGCCAGCAGCTTTAGTGCGGGGAACACCGGGGAGCTGTTTTTT.

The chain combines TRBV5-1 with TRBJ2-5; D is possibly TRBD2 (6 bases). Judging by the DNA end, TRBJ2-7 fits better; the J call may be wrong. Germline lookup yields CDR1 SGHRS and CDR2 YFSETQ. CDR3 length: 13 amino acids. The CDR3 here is CASSWGEFYEQYF. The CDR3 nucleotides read TGCGCCAGCAGCTGGGGGGAGTTCTACGAGCAGTACTTC.

For the CDR3, the DNA is TGTGCCAGCACTGGTTACAATGAGCAGTTCTTC. This gives the protein CASTGYNEQFF. The chain employs TRBV6-5 and TRBJ2-1, with D uncertain. The germline V gene has CDR1 MNHEY and CDR2 SVGAGI. The CDR3 covers 11 residues. V lost 7 bases to trimming and J lost 4 bases, with 5 bases between them.

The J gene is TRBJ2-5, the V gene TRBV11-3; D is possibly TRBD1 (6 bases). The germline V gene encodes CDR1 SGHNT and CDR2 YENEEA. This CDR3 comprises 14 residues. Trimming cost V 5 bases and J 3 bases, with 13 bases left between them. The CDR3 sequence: CASSGGHLEETQYF. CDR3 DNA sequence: TGTGCCAGCAGCGGGGGACACCTTGAAGAGACCCAGTACTTC.

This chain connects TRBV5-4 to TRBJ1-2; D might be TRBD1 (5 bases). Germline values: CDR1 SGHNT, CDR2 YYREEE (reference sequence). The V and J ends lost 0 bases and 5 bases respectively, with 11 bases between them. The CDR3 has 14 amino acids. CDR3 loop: CASSLGAGGYGYTF. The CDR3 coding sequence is TGTGCCAGCAGCTTGGGGGCTGGGGGGTATGGCTACACCTTC.

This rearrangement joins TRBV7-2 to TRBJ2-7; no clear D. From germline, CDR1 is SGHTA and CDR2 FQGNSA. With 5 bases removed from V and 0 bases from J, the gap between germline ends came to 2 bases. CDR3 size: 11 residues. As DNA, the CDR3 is TGTGCCAGCAGCGACTCCTACGAGCAGTACTTC. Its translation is CASSDSYEQYF. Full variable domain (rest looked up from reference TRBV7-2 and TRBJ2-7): GAGVSQSPSNKVTEKGKDVELRCDPISGHTALYWYRQSLGQGLEFLIYFQGNSAPDKSGLPSDRFSAERTGGSVSTLTIQRTQQEDSAVYLCASSDSYEQYFGPGTRLTVT.

This CDR3 reads CASSFLNANTGELFF. CDR3 nucleotide sequence: TGTGCCAGCAGTTTCCTCAACGCGAACACCGGGGAGCTGTTTTTT. The chain has TRBV6-5 and TRBJ2-2; D gene unclear. Looked up from germline, CDR1 is MNHEY and CDR2 is SVGAGI. This CDR3 contains 15 residues. Trimming pared 4 bases from V and 0 bases from J, leaving 9 bases between.

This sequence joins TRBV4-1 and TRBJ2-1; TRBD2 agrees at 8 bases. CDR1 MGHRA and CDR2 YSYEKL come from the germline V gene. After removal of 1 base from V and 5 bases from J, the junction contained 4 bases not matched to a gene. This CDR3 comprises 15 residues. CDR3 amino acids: CASSQVAGLNNEQFF. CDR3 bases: TGCGCCAGCAGCCAAGTAGCGGGGTTAAACAATGAGCAGTTCTTC.

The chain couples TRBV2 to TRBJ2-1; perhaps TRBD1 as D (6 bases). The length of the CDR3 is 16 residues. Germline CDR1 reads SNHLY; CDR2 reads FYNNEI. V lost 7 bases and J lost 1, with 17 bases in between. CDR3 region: CASISGGGYSYNEQFF. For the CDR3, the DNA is TGTGCCAGCATCTCTGGGGGCGGGTATTCCTACAATGAGCAGTTCTTC.

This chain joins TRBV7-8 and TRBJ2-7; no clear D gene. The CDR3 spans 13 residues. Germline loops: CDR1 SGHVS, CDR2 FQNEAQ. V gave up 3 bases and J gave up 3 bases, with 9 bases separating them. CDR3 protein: CASSFNRNYEQYF. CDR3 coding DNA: TGTGCCAGCAGCTTCAACAGAAACTACGAGCAGTACTTC.

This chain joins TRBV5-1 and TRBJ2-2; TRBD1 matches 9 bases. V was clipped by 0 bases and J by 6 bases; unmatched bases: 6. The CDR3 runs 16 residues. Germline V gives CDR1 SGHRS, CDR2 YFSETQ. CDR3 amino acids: CASSLAFGTGSGELFF. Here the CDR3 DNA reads TGCGCCAGCAGCTTGGCCTTCGGGACAGGGTCCGGGGAGCTGTTTTTT. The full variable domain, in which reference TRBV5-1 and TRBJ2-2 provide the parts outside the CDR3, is KAGVTQTPRYLIKTRGQQVTLSCSPISGHRSVSWYQQTPGQGLQFLFEYFSETQRNKGNFPGRFSGRQFSNSRSEMNVSTLELGDSALYLCASSLAFGTGSGELFFGEGSRLTVL.

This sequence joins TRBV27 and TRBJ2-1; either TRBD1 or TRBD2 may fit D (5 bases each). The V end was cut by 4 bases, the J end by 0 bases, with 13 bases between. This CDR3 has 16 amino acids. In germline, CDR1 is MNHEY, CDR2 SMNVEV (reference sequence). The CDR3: CASSSYRGDSYNEQFF. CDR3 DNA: TGTGCCAGCAGTTCATATAGAGGGGACTCCTACAATGAGCAGTTCTTC.

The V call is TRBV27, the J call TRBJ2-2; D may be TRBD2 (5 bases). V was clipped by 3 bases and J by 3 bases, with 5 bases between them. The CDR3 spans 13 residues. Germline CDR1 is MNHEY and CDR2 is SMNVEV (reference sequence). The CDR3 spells CASSFGDTGELFF. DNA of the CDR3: TGTGCCAGCAGTTTCGGGGACACCGGGGAGCTGTTTTTT.